This is a list of T cell receptor beta chains from one sample in a study of spatial heterogeneity in lung cancer. TCRdb re-analysed the 5' RACE reads in MiXCR, keeping a single row per CDR3 protein. The table includes about 9,400 distinct CDR3 sequences, about 6% detected once. Sequencing used lung tumor tissue, obtained at surgery. Source of these receptors: a male donor with early-stage non-small cell lung cancer. CDR3s include the opening cysteine and the closing phenylalanine or tryptophan. The D gene is left open where the match is weak. Where a row states a size, it is once, few, many or the class of an expanded clone; other rows omit it.

many,TRBV6-1,.,TRBJ2-3,CAIALTDTQYF,TGTGCCATAGCCCTCACAGATACGCAGTATTTT
medium-sized,TRBV6-1,.,TRBJ2-1,CAIDQGRIYNEQFF,TGTGCCATAGACCAAGGAAGGATTTACAATGAGCAGTTCTTC
medium-sized,TRBV9,.,TRBJ1-1,CASSAGPTNTEAFF,TGTGCCAGCAGCGCGGGACCGACGAACACTGAAGCTTTCTTT
many,TRBV20-1,TRBD2,TRBJ2-7,CSARGLAGISEQYF,TGCAGTGCTAGAGGACTAGCGGGAATTTCCGAGCAGTACTTC
many,TRBV27,.,TRBJ2-2,CAILQGSGELFF,TGTGCCATCCTACAGGGATCCGGGGAGCTGTTTTTT
.,TRBV5-6,.,TRBJ1-1,CASSSRRRGGAFF,TGTGCCAGCAGTTCCAGGAGGCGGGGTGGAGCTTTCTTT
many,TRBV12-3/TRBV12-4,TRBD2,TRBJ2-3,CASSLRTSGWKDTQYF,TGTGCCAGCAGTTTGAGGACTAGCGGTTGGAAAGATACGCAGTATTTT
many,TRBV19,.,TRBJ1-1,CASSIAITTEAFF,TGTGCCAGTAGTATAGCGATCACAACTGAAGCTTTCTTT
medium-sized,TRBV9,.,TRBJ2-1,CASSVAWLAHPYNEQFF,TGTGCCAGCAGCGTAGCCTGGCTAGCGCACCCCTACAATGAGCAGTTCTTC
medium-sized,TRBV27,.,TRBJ2-1,CASSLNFPQYNEQFF,TGTGCCAGCAGTTTAAACTTCCCCCAATACAATGAGCAGTTCTTC
many,TRBV6-6,.,TRBJ1-4,CASSFPIRDEKLFF,TGTGCCAGCAGTTTCCCGATTAGGGATGAAAAACTGTTTTTT
many,TRBV2,TRBD1,TRBJ2-7,CASSLGTGFNYEQYF,TGTGCCAGCAGTCTTGGGACAGGATTTAACTACGAGCAGTACTTC
many,TRBV25-1,.,TRBJ1-2,CASSGTSPVGYTF,TGTGCCAGCAGTGGGACATCGCCGGTAGGCTACACCTTC
medium-sized,TRBV12-3/TRBV12-4,.,TRBJ2-7,CASSPGQTYEQYF,TGTGCCAGCAGTCCCGGACAGACATACGAGCAGTACTTC
many,TRBV6-1,.,TRBJ1-6,CASSEGRFVGGQKSPLHF,TGTGCCAGCAGTGAAGGCCGATTTGTCGGGGGGCAAAAATCACCCCTCCACTTT
many,TRBV19,.,TRBJ1-2,CASSPPEPSAGYTF,TGTGCCAGTAGCCCCCCAGAACCCTCCGCTGGCTACACCTTC
many,TRBV14,.,TRBJ1-1,CASSQGGGRGRTEAFF,TGTGCCAGCAGCCAAGGGGGAGGGCGGGGGCGCACTGAAGCTTTCTTT
many,TRBV11-1,.,TRBJ2-2,CASSPRQEQNTGELFF,TGTGCCAGCAGCCCCCGTCAAGAGCAAAACACCGGGGAGCTGTTTTTT
many,TRBV7-9,TRBD1,TRBJ2-7,CASSFLRGSSGEQYF,TGTGCCAGCAGCTTTCTCAGGGGGTCTTCCGGGGAGCAGTACTTC
medium-sized,TRBV20-1,.,TRBJ1-5,CSASKGGGNQPQHF,TGCAGTGCTAGTAAGGGGGGAGGCAATCAGCCCCAGCATTTT
.,TRBV6-5,TRBD2,TRBJ2-1,CASTPRAGVEFF,TGTGCCAGCACCCCACGAGCGGGAGTGGAGTTCTTC
many,TRBV4-1,TRBD2,TRBJ2-3,CASSQEGGGTDTQYF,TGCGCCAGCAGCCAAGAGGGCGGGGGTACAGATACGCAGTATTTT
many,TRBV27,TRBD1,TRBJ1-2,CASSLYPTGSGYTF,TGTGCCAGCAGTTTATACCCGACAGGGAGCGGCTACACCTTC
many,TRBV11-3,.,TRBJ1-2,CASSFEGGYGYTF,TGTGCCAGCAGCTTTGAGGGGGGCTATGGCTACACCTTC
many,TRBV12-3/TRBV12-4,.,TRBJ1-5,CASSLALGGRRSQPQHF,TGTGCCAGCAGTTTAGCCCTGGGGGGGCGGAGAAGCCAGCCCCAGCATTTT
many,TRBV19,.,TRBJ1-5,CASSRVGYQPQHF,TGTGCCAGTAGTCGGGTCGGTTATCAGCCCCAGCATTTT
many,TRBV18,.,TRBJ1-2,CASSPPGGKFGGYTF,TGTGCCAGCTCACCACCTGGGGGCAAGTTCGGTGGCTACACCTTC
many,TRBV7-3,.,TRBJ2-3,CASSEGADTQYF,TGTGCCAGCAGCGAGGGAGCAGATACGCAGTATTTT
many,TRBV12-3/TRBV12-4,.,TRBJ2-7,CASSRTRFGEQYF,TGTGCCAGCAGTCGGACTCGATTCGGCGAGCAGTACTTC
medium-sized,TRBV5-1,.,TRBJ1-4,CASSLSGSNEKLFF,TGCGCCAGCAGCTTGTCGGGGTCTAATGAAAAACTGTTTTTT
many,TRBV4-1,.,TRBJ1-2,CASSPSFMNYGYTF,TGCGCCAGCAGCCCATCATTTATGAACTATGGCTACACCTTC
many,TRBV12-3/TRBV12-4,.,TRBJ1-1,CASTKYVGDTEAFF,TGTGCCAGCACTAAATATGTGGGGGACACTGAAGCTTTCTTT
many,TRBV20-1,.,TRBJ1-5,CSARGGGGSNQPQHF,TGCAGTGCTAGAGGGGGCGGGGGGTCTAATCAGCCCCAGCATTTT
few,TRBV4-1,.,TRBJ2-5,CASSQDMVQETQYF,TGCGCCAGCAGCCAAGATATGGTTCAAGAGACCCAGTACTTC
many,TRBV20-1,.,TRBJ1-1,CSARDAARGSFTEAFF,TGCAGTGCTAGAGACGCCGCCAGAGGAAGTTTTACTGAAGCTTTCTTT
many,TRBV10-3,.,TRBJ2-3,CAIKSGVSTDTQYF,TGTGCCATCAAATCCGGGGTCAGCACAGATACGCAGTATTTT
many,TRBV7-8,.,TRBJ2-1,CASSLASNTPNNEQFF,TGTGCCAGCAGCTTAGCGTCCAACACCCCAAATAATGAGCAGTTCTTC
many,TRBV18,.,TRBJ2-5,CASSPGFQETQYF,TGTGCCAGCTCACCGGGGTTTCAAGAGACCCAGTACTTC
.,TRBV7-9,.,TRBJ1-1,CASRHNPAGPRSTEAFF,TGTGCCAGCAGACATAATCCGGCGGGCCCCAGGAGCACTGAAGCTTTCTTT
medium-sized,TRBV29-1,.,TRBJ2-1,CSVEGQRGKIYNEQFF,TGCAGCGTTGAAGGCCAGAGGGGGAAGATTTACAATGAGCAGTTCTTC
many,TRBV12-3/TRBV12-4,TRBD1,TRBJ1-5,CASSLPGQGNQPQHF,TGTGCCAGCAGTTTACCTGGACAGGGAAATCAGCCCCAGCATTTT
many,TRBV5-1,.,TRBJ1-3,CASSLQGVGSGNTIYF,TGCGCCAGCAGCCTACAGGGTGTAGGCTCTGGAAACACCATATATTTT
many,TRBV12-3/TRBV12-4,.,TRBJ2-3,CATRWRIGTDTQYF,TGTGCCACACGTTGGAGGATAGGCACAGATACGCAGTATTTT
medium-sized,TRBV28,.,TRBJ1-4,CASSPPTAPNEKLFF,TGTGCCAGCAGCCCACCGACGGCGCCTAATGAAAAACTGTTTTTT
many,TRBV20-1,.,TRBJ1-5,CSARDPGQTYSNQPQHF,TGCAGTGCTAGAGATCCCGGACAGACATATAGCAATCAGCCCCAGCATTTT
many,TRBV7-8,TRBD1,TRBJ1-1,CASSLVGFYGTANTEAFF,TGTGCCAGCAGCTTAGTCGGTTTCTACGGGACAGCGAACACTGAAGCTTTCTTT
many,TRBV10-3,.,TRBJ1-6,CAISLKIPRESPLHF,TGTGCCATCAGCCTCAAAATCCCCAGGGAATCACCCCTCCACTTT
many,TRBV10-3,.,TRBJ1-4,CAISEGTDPQFF,TGTGCCATCAGTGAGGGAACCGACCCCCAATTTTTT
.,TRBV20-1,.,TRBJ2-3,CSARAVYLKGVLSTDTQYF,TGCAGTGCTAGAGCCGTTTATTTGAAGGGAGTCCTAAGCACAGATACGCAGTATTTT
medium-sized,TRBV7-2,TRBD1,TRBJ1-2,CASSPGRGQGFRGYTF,TGTGCCAGCAGCCCAGGCCGGGGACAGGGGTTTCGGGGCTACACCTTC
many,TRBV5-5,.,TRBJ1-3,CASSLRESGNTIYF,TGTGCCAGCAGCTTGCGGGAATCTGGAAACACCATATATTTT
many,TRBV28,TRBD1,TRBJ1-1,CASSSTLKQGIRAFF,TGTGCCAGCAGCTCTACCCTTAAACAGGGGATCCGAGCTTTCTTT
many,TRBV4-2,.,TRBJ1-4,CASSTVTGRVGEKLFF,TGTGCCAGCAGCACCGTAACAGGGAGGGTCGGCGAAAAACTGTTTTTT
many,TRBV28,.,TRBJ1-3,CASSEDYGNTIYF,TGTGCCAGCAGTGAGGACTATGGAAACACCATATATTTT
medium-sized,TRBV24-1,.,TRBJ1-5,CATSQPQHF,TGTGCCACCAGTCAGCCCCAGCATTTT
large,TRBV9,TRBD2,TRBJ2-3,CASSVASGVHTDTQYF,TGTGCCAGCAGCGTAGCTAGCGGGGTACACACAGATACGCAGTATTTT
medium-sized,TRBV20-1,.,TRBJ2-4,CSARKGLSGFIQYF,TGCAGTGCTCGTAAAGGGTTATCAGGATTCATTCAGTACTTC
many,TRBV6-6,TRBD1,TRBJ2-2,CASRPGTANTGELFF,TGTGCCAGCAGACCTGGGACAGCGAACACCGGGGAGCTGTTTTTT
.,TRBV6-5,.,TRBJ1-2,CASSLRDSNYGYTF,TGTGCCAGCAGCCTCAGGGATTCTAACTATGGCTACACCTTC